These T cell receptor beta chains were read from a single sample in a study of shared clonotypes between healthy human individuals. Assay used: immunoSEQ multiplex PCR; TCRdb lists only in-frame clones, some missing. The data contain fewer than 650,000 clones, about 79% of them singletons. The sample comprised PBMCs. Receptor source: a woman in her forties in good health. Some clones in this sample may be carry-over from other donors' samples. Both conserved end residues are part of each CDR3. The D gene is left open where the match is weak. The size of a clone is reported for some rows only, either as once, few or many, or as a class for expanded clones.

>few|TRBV18|NA|TRBJ2-5
TGTGCCAGCTCACCAGGGGCAGGGATCCGGGAGACCCAGTACTTC
CASSPGAGIRETQYF
>NA|TRBV10-3|NA|TRBJ1-5
TGTGCCTCGCGCGATGGGGGCAATCAGCCCCAGCATTTT
CASRDGGNQPQHF
>NA|TRBV15|NA|TRBJ2-1
TGTGCCACCAGCAGAGATTGGGCCAGCCAAAATGAGCAGTTCTTC
CATSRDWASQNEQFF
>NA|TRBV7-3|NA|TRBJ2-7
TGTGCCAGCAGCTTAAACTTCAGAGAGCACGAGCAGTACTTC
CASSLNFREHEQYF
>NA|TRBV18|NA|TRBJ1-2
TGTGCCAGCTCACCACCGGAGCGTGTCGGCTACACCTTC
CASSPPERVGYTF
>NA|TRBV7-2|TRBD1|TRBJ1-3
TGTGCCAGCAGCTTAGCCGGGACAGGGTCATTTGGAAACACCATATATTTT
CASSLAGTGSFGNTIYF
>NA|TRBV5-4|TRBD2|TRBJ2-1
TGTGCCAGCAGCTCGGGACTAGCGAAGAGCACCTACAATGAGCAGTTCTTC
CASSSGLAKSTYNEQFF
>NA|TRBV5-5|NA|TRBJ1-4
TGTGCCAGCAGCTTGGGGGAGGGCGAATCTGAAAAACTGTTTTTT
CASSLGEGESEKLFF
>NA|TRBV9|NA|TRBJ1-2
TGTGCCAGCAGCGTAGAAATTGGCTACACCTTC
CASSVEIGYTF
>NA|TRBV19|NA|TRBJ1-5
TGTGCCAGTAGTATAGGGGGGGGAAGCAATCAGCCCCAGCATTTT
CASSIGGGSNQPQHF
>few|TRBV7-3|TRBD1|TRBJ2-1
TGTGCCAGCAGCCTAGACAGGGACAATGAGCAGTTCTTC
CASSLDRDNEQFF
>NA|TRBV27|NA|TRBJ1-2
TGTGCCAGCAGCTACAGGGAAGGCGAGGGCTACACCTTC
CASSYREGEGYTF
>many|TRBV28|NA|TRBJ1-1
TGTGCCAGCAGTTTTGGTCCGCGGAAACCCACTGAGTCTTTCTTT
CASSFGPRKPTESFF
>NA|TRBV9|NA|TRBJ2-5
TGTGCCAGCAGCAGAGGATTAGGGGGTGAGGGGACCCAGTACTTC
CASSRGLGGEGTQYF
>NA|TRBV11-1|NA|TRBJ2-7
TGTGCCAGCAGCCTCTGGACAGCCGAGCAGTACTTC
CASSLWTAEQYF
>NA|TRBV9|TRBD2|TRBJ2-4
TGTGCCAGCAGCGCCAGCGGGAGTCTGGACATTCAGTACTTC
CASSASGSLDIQYF
>NA|TRBV25-1|TRBD2|TRBJ2-7
TGTGCCAGCAGTGAATCTGTAACTAGCGGGACCTACGAGCAGTACTTC
CASSESVTSGTYEQYF
>NA|TRBV5-4|TRBD1|TRBJ2-1
TGCGCCAGCAGCGGACAGGGGTCGTTGTCATCCTACAATGAGCAGTTCTTC
CASSGQGSLSSYNEQFF
>NA|TRBV10-3|TRBD1|TRBJ1-4
TGTGCCATCAGTCTGGACAGGAGCGCAACTAATGAAAAACTGTTTTTT
CAISLDRSATNEKLFF
>NA|TRBV27|TRBD1|TRBJ1-1
TGTGCCAGCAGCGTAGACAGGGACACTGAAGCTTTCTTT
CASSVDRDTEAFF
>NA|TRBV9|NA|TRBJ1-2
TGTGCCAGCAGCACCCGGACGCAGGGGTACACCTTC
CASSTRTQGYTF
>NA|TRBV7-3|NA|TRBJ1-2
TGTGCCAGCAGCTCAGACGGCAACTATGGCTACACCTTC
CASSSDGNYGYTF
>NA|TRBV23-1|NA|TRBJ1-2
TGCGCCAGCAATGAGGGGGGCTATGGCTACACCTTC
CASNEGGYGYTF
>NA|TRBV5-4|NA|TRBJ2-3
TGTGCCAGCAACCCTCCGGGGGGCAGCGCAGATACGCAGTATTTT
CASNPPGGSADTQYF
>NA|TRBV19|NA|TRBJ2-7
TGTGCCAGTAGTAGAGACACCCTCTACGAGCAGTACTTC
CASSRDTLYEQYF